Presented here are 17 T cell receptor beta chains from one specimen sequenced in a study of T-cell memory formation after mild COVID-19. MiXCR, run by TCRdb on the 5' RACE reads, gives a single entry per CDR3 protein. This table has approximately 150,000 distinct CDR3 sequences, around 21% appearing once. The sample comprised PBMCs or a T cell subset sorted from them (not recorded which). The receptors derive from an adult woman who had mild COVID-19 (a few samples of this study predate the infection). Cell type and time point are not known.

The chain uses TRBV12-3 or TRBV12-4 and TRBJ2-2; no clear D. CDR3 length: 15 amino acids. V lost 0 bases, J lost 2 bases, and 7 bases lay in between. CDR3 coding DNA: TGTGCCAGCAGTTTAGCACTCTTAAACACCGGGGAGCTGTTTTTT. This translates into CASSLALLNTGELFF.

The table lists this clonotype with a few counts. CDR3 sequence (DNA): TGCGCCAGCAGCTTGGAGACGGATCATTCACCCCTCCACTTT. Its translation: CASSLETDHSPLHF. This chain joins TRBV5-1 and TRBJ1-6; no definite D call. This CDR3 is built from 14 residues. Trimming stripped 0 bases from V and 8 bases from J, with 9 bases between. Germline values: CDR1 SGHRS, CDR2 YFSETQ.

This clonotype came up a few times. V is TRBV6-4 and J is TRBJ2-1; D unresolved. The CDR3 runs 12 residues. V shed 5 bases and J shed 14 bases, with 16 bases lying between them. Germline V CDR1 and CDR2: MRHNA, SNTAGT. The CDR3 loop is CASSYPIVLEFF. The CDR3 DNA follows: TGTGCCAGCAGTTATCCCATAGTCCTGGAGTTCTTC.

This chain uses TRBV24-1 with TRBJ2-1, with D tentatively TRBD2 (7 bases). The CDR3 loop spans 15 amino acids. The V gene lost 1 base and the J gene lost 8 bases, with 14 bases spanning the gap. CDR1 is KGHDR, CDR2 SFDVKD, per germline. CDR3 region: CATSDLTRGGDEQFF. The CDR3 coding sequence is TGTGCCACCAGTGATTTAACTAGGGGGGGGGATGAGCAGTTCTTC.

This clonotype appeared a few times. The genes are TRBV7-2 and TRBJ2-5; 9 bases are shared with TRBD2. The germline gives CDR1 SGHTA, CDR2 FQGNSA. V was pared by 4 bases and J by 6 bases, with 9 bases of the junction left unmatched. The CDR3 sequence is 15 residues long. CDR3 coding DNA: TGTGCCAGCAGCTCCGACCTAGCGGGAACCAAGACCCAGTACTTC. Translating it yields CASSSDLAGTKTQYF.

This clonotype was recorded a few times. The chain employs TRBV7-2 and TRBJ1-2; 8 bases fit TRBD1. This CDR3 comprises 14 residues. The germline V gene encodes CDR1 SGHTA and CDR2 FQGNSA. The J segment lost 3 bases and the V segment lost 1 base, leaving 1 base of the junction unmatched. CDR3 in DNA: TGTGCCAGCAGCTTAGTACAGGGGGACTATGGCTACACCTTC. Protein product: CASSLVQGDYGYTF.

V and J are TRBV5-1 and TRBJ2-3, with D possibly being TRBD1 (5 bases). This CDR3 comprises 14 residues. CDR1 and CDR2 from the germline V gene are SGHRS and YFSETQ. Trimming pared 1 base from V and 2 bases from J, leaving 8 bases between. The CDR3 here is CASSLSTATDTQYF. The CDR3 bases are TGCGCCAGCAGCTTGTCGACAGCCACAGATACGCAGTATTTT.

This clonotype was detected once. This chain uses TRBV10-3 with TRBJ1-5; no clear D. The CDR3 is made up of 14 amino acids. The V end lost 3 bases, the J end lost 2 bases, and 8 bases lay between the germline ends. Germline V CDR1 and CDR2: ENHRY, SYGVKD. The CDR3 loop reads CAISEGQGNQPQHF. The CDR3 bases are TGTGCCATCAGTGAAGGTCAAGGCAATCAGCCCCAGCATTTT.

The CDR3 DNA sequence: TGTGCCAGCAGCTTGGGAGGTTACAGCTCCTACGAGCAGTACTTC. It codes for CASSLGGYSSYEQYF. The rearrangement joins TRBV5-4 to TRBJ2-7; D gene ambiguous. Germline values: CDR1 SGHNT, CDR2 YYREEE (reference sequence). This CDR3 contains 15 residues. The germline V and J ends were trimmed by 0 bases and 0 bases, with 10 bases remaining between them.

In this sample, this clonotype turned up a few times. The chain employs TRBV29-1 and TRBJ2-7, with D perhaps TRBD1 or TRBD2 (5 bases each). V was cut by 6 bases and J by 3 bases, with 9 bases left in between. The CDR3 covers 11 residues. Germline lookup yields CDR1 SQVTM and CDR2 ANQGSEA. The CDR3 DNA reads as TGCAGCGTGGGGGACGGCTACGAGCAGTACTTC. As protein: CSVGDGYEQYF.

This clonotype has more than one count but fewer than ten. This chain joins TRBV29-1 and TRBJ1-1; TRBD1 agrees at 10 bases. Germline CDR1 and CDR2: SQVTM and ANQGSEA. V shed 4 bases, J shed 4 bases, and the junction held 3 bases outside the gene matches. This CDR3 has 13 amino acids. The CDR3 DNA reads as TGCAGCGTTGGCAGGACAGGGGGCACTGAAGCTTTCTTT. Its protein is CSVGRTGGTEAFF.

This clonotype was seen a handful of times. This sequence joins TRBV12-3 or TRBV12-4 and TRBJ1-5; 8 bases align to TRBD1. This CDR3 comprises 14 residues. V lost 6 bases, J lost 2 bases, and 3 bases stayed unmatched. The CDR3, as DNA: TGTGCCAGCAGGCAGACAGGGGGCAATCAGCCCCAGCATTTT. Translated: CASRQTGGNQPQHF.

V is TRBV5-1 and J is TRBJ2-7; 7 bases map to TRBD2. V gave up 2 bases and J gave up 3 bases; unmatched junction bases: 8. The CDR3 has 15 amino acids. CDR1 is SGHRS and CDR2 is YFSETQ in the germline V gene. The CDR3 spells CASSFGGSGFYEQYF. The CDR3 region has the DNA TGCGCCAGCAGCTTCGGGGGGTCTGGTTTCTACGAGCAGTACTTC.

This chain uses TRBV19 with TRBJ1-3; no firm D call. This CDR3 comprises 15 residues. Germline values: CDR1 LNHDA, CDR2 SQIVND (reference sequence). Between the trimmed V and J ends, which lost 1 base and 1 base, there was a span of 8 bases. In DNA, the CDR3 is TGTGCCAGTAGTATAGCGACGGTTTCTGGAAACACCATATATTTT. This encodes CASSIATVSGNTIYF.

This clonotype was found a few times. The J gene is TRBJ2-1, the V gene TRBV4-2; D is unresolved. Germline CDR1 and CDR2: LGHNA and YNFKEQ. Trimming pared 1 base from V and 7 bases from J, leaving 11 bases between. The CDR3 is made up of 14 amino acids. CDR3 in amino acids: CASSQAPEPNEQFF. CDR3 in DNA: TGTGCCAGCAGCCAAGCCCCAGAGCCAAATGAGCAGTTCTTC.

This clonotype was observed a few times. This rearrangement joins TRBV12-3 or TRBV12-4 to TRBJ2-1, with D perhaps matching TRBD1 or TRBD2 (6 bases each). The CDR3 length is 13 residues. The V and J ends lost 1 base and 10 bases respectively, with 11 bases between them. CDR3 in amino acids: CASSLVSGGEQFF. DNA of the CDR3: TGTGCCAGCAGTTTAGTCTCCGGGGGCGAGCAGTTCTTC.

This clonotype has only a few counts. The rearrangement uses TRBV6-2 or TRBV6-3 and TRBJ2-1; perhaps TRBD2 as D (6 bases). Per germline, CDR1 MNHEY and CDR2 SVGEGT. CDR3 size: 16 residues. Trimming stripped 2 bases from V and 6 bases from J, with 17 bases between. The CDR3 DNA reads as TGTGCCAGCAGTTACGAGGCGGGACCCTCTAGCAATGAGCAGTTCTTC. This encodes CASSYEAGPSSNEQFF.